A single sample gave rise to the 32 T cell receptor beta chains below, sequenced in a study of a mutant IDH1 vaccine in newly diagnosed glioma. As for time point: week 35, safety follow-up. Every vaccine dose comprised 300 ug of mutant IDH1 20-mer peptide plus topical imiquimod. Data came from immunoSEQ multiplex PCR; TCRdb stores just in-frame clones and leaves some out. This sample has some 47,000 clones, with about 76% found just once. What these receptors recognize is not known. Sequencing used PBMCs, obtained from a glioma patient whose treatment included an IDH1 peptide vaccine. These receptors came from a woman between 35 and 50 years old with glioma. Some clones in this sample may be carry-over from other donors' samples.

The genes are TRBV5-6 and TRBJ1-1; D not resolved. This CDR3 is 14 amino acids long. The germline V and J ends were trimmed by 5 bases and 7 bases, with 18 bases remaining between them. Germline V gene lookup returns CDR1 SGHDT and CDR2 YYEEEE. CDR3 DNA: TGTGCCAGCAGTTCCCCAAGCCGCGGCCATGAAGCTTTCTTT. It codes for CASSSPSRGHEAFF.

This clone was counted between two and nine times. The chain carries TRBV5-1 and TRBJ1-1, with D hard to call. With 0 bases removed from V and 4 bases from J, the gap between germline ends came to 10 bases. Germline CDR1 reads SGHRS; CDR2 reads YFSETQ. The CDR3 totals 14 residues. CDR3 region: CASSLDGSGTEAFF. For the CDR3, the DNA is TGCGCCAGCAGCTTGGATGGTTCGGGCACTGAAGCTTTCTTT.

The chain joins TRBV4-3 to TRBJ1-3; D ambiguous. The germline V and J ends were trimmed by 4 bases and 0 bases, with 7 bases remaining between them. Germline loops: CDR1 LGHNA, CDR2 YSLEER. The CDR3 is 14 residues long. The CDR3, as DNA: TGCGCCAGCAGCCCCTCGTTCTCTGGAAACACCATATATTTT. This gives the protein CASSPSFSGNTIYF.

The chain links TRBV27 to TRBJ2-7; either TRBD1 or TRBD2 may fit D (5 bases each). Germline V gives CDR1 MNHEY, CDR2 SMNVEV (reference sequence). The length of the CDR3 is 13 residues. The V end was cut by 4 bases, the J end by 0 bases, with 7 bases between. This CDR3 reads CASSWDVSYEQYF. Written as DNA, the CDR3 is TGTGCCAGCAGTTGGGACGTCTCCTACGAGCAGTACTTC.

The gene calls are TRBV9 and TRBJ2-5; D is uncertain. CDR3 length: 14 amino acids. Trimming took 1 base from V and 0 from J, leaving 7 bases between them. Germline-derived CDR1 and CDR2 are SGDLS and YYNGEE. This CDR3 is CASSVTPDQETQYF. For the CDR3, the DNA is TGTGCCAGCAGCGTAACGCCTGACCAAGAGACCCAGTACTTC.

The chain carries TRBV11-2 and TRBJ1-1; D remains ambiguous. V dropped 5 bases and J dropped 14 bases, with 15 bases sitting between them. The CDR3 has 11 residues. Germline V gene sequence: CDR1 SGHAT, CDR2 FQNNGV. Here the CDR3 DNA reads TGTGCCAGCAGCCTTCTCGGCCCCGGATTCTTT. This translates into CASSLLGPGFF.

This chain connects TRBV4-3 to TRBJ2-7; D is undetermined. The CDR3 has 14 residues. The V and J ends lost 3 bases and 2 bases respectively, with 11 bases between them. CDR1 is LGHNA, CDR2 YSLEER, per germline. The CDR3 protein is CASSHSTRPYEQYF. The CDR3 coding sequence is TGCGCCAGCAGCCATTCGACACGACCCTACGAGCAGTACTTC.

The V and J genes are TRBV7-9 and TRBJ1-4, with D uncertain. Germline CDR1 and CDR2: SEHNR and FQNEAQ (reference sequence). V was trimmed by 1 base and J by 4 bases, leaving 10 bases between them. This CDR3 region has 15 residues. CDR3 sequence: CASSLGGDLNEKLFF. DNA of the CDR3: TGTGCCAGCAGCTTAGGTGGGGATCTTAATGAAAAACTGTTTTTT.

This clone showed up just once. The chain employs TRBV7-9 and TRBJ2-3; TRBD2 matches at 11 bases. The CDR3 spans 15 residues. Germline V CDR1 and CDR2: SEHNR, FQNEAQ (reference sequence). The V gene end was trimmed by 8 bases and the J gene end by 6 bases; junction bases not matched to a gene: 10. The DNA of the CDR3 is TGTGCCAGCCAGGATAGCGGGAGGGCTGTGGATACGCAGTATTTT. Amino acid sequence: CASQDSGRAVDTQYF.

The rearrangement links TRBV4-3 to TRBJ2-7; D is unresolved. Germline V CDR1 and CDR2: LGHNA, YSLEER. The V gene lost 0 bases and the J gene lost 2 bases, with 11 bases spanning the gap. CDR3 length: 15 residues. Here the CDR3 reads CASSQDVGFPYEQYF. The CDR3, as DNA: TGCGCCAGCAGCCAAGACGTCGGGTTCCCCTACGAGCAGTACTTC.

This clone was found a few times. The chain has TRBV14 and TRBJ2-1; maybe TRBD2 (5 bases). This CDR3 is built from 14 residues. Per the germline V gene, CDR1 is SGHDN and CDR2 is FVKESK. V dropped 1 base and J dropped 8 bases, with 12 bases sitting between them. CDR3 in DNA: TGTGCCAGCAGCCAAGGACGGGAAGTGGATGAGCAGTTCTTC. This gives the protein CASSQGREVDEQFF.

The chain combines TRBV7-2 with TRBJ1-2; 7 bases fit TRBD1. V lost 3 bases and J lost 4; bases outside the gene matches: 5. CDR1 is SGHTA and CDR2 is FQGNSA in the germline V gene. This CDR3 is built from 14 residues. The CDR3 is CASSFQGGFYGYTF. The CDR3 nucleotides are TGTGCCAGCAGCTTTCAGGGGGGATTCTATGGCTACACCTTC.

The chain employs TRBV9 and TRBJ1-3; weak D call: TRBD1 (6 bases). The V and J ends lost 1 base and 0 bases respectively, with 11 bases between them. This CDR3 contains 16 residues. Germline loops: CDR1 SGDLS, CDR2 YYNGEE. The CDR3 spells CASSVQGSGSGNTIYF. The CDR3 nucleotides are TGTGCCAGCAGCGTACAGGGGTCCGGCTCTGGAAACACCATATATTTT.

The chain employs TRBV5-5 and TRBJ1-4; D ambiguous. The germline gives CDR1 SGHKS, CDR2 YYEKEE (reference sequence). The CDR3 has 17 amino acids. V gave up 0 bases and J gave up 2 bases, with 14 bases separating them. The CDR3 DNA reads as TGTGCCAGCAGCTTGGGGGGAAGGTTTAGGACTAATGAAAAACTGTTTTTT. Protein sequence: CASSLGGRFRTNEKLFF.

This clone was detected only a few times. This sequence joins TRBV5-4 and TRBJ1-1, with D tentatively TRBD1 (5 bases). V was pared by 2 bases and J by 5 bases, with 13 bases between. The CDR3 is made up of 14 amino acids. Germline V gives CDR1 SGHNT, CDR2 YYREEE (reference sequence). CDR3 nucleotides: TGTGCCAGCAGCTTATTTGGGGGAGGGACTGAAGCTTTCTTT. Its protein product is CASSLFGGGTEAFF.

V usage is TRBV5-5 and J usage is TRBJ2-5; 8 bases agree with TRBD2. Germline V CDR1 and CDR2: SGHKS, YYEKEE (reference sequence). V was pared by 4 bases and J by 4 bases, with 9 bases of the junction left unmatched. The CDR3 runs to 15 residues. This CDR3 reads CASSRRGGGGETQYF. In DNA, the CDR3 is TGTGCCAGCAGCCGCCGGGGGGGTGGGGGAGAGACCCAGTACTTC.

The chain combines TRBV15 with TRBJ2-1, with D maybe TRBD2 (6 bases). The CDR3 is made up of 17 amino acids. Germline lookup yields CDR1 LNHNV and CDR2 YYDKDF (reference sequence). The V end lost 1 base, the J end lost 6 bases, and 19 bases lay between the germline ends. The CDR3 region is CATSRALVGRLGNEQFF. The CDR3 DNA reads as TGTGCCACCAGCAGAGCATTGGTGGGCCGACTAGGCAATGAGCAGTTCTTC.

The V call is TRBV7-2, the J call TRBJ2-1; D gene ambiguous. This CDR3 spans 10 amino acids. The V end was cut by 2 bases, the J end by 12 bases, with 5 bases between. Germline CDR1 and CDR2: SGHTA and FQGNSA. The CDR3 reads CASSLTSQFF. The CDR3, as DNA: TGTGCCAGCAGCTTAACCTCGCAGTTCTTC.

The chain has TRBV7-2 and TRBJ2-3, with 13 bases aligning to TRBD2. Looked up from germline, CDR1 is SGHTA and CDR2 is FQGNSA. The V gene end was trimmed by 4 bases and the J gene end by 6 bases; junction bases not matched to a gene: 4. CDR3 length: 15 residues. In nucleotides, the CDR3 is TGTGCCAGCAGCTCGACTAGCGGGGGGCTCGATACGCAGTATTTT. It encodes CASSSTSGGLDTQYF.

This clone appeared a single time. V is TRBV19 and J is TRBJ1-1; D is possibly TRBD1 (5 bases). The CDR3 is made up of 15 amino acids. V was trimmed by 1 base and J by 11 bases, leaving 20 bases between them. Germline CDR1 and CDR2: LNHDA and SQIVND (reference sequence). DNA of the CDR3: TGTGCCAGTAGTATAGTAGGGACTGGACCATCAGGGGCTTTCTTT. Protein sequence: CASSIVGTGPSGAFF.

V gene TRBV29-1 combines with J gene TRBJ1-1, with D unresolved. The CDR3 contains 11 residues. Trimming shortened V by 4 bases and J by 4 bases, and 7 bases separated the two germline ends. Germline V gene sequence: CDR1 SQVTM, CDR2 ANQGSEA. For the CDR3, the DNA is TGCAGCGTTGGGGAGAGCACTGAAGCTTTCTTT. Protein product: CSVGESTEAFF.

The J gene is TRBJ2-7, the V gene TRBV2; D possibly corresponds to TRBD2 (7 bases). CDR3 length equals 12 residues. The germline CDR1 and CDR2 sequences are SNHLY and FYNNEI. V was pared by 8 bases and J by 4 bases, with 12 bases between. This chain's CDR3 is CASVGGRYEQYF. CDR3 DNA sequence: TGTGCCAGCGTCGGGGGGCGGTACGAGCAGTACTTC.

The chain links TRBV7-8 to TRBJ1-5; 10 bases agree with TRBD1. After removal of 1 base from V and 6 bases from J, the junction contained 9 bases not matched to a gene. The germline V gene encodes CDR1 SGHVS and CDR2 FQNEAQ. The CDR3 has 17 amino acids. CDR3 loop: CASSLVTGQGFLQPQHF. The CDR3 DNA follows: TGTGCCAGCAGCTTAGTAACGGGACAGGGGTTTCTTCAGCCCCAGCATTTT.

This chain connects TRBV5-1 to TRBJ2-2; 7 bases fit TRBD2. Germline V gene data show CDR1 as SGHRS and CDR2 as YFSETQ. The V gene end was trimmed by 1 base and the J gene end by 4 bases; junction bases not matched to a gene: 4. The CDR3 is 15 residues long. This CDR3 is CASSLWEGPTGELFF. DNA for the CDR3: TGCGCCAGCAGCTTGTGGGAGGGACCCACCGGGGAGCTGTTTTTT.

The chain is built from TRBV10-3 and TRBJ2-6, with D perhaps given as TRBD1 or TRBD2 (5 bases each). This CDR3 has 15 amino acids. The V end was cut by 6 bases, the J end by 0 bases, with 9 bases between. The germline CDR1 and CDR2 sequences are ENHRY and SYGVKD. The CDR3, as DNA: TGTGCCATCAGCGGGACCTCCTCTGGGGCCAACGTCCTGACTTTC. It yields the protein CAISGTSSGANVLTF.

By share, this clone ranks as medium-sized (0.01 to 0.1%). This sequence joins TRBV11-2 and TRBJ2-7; a possible D gene is TRBD2 (6 bases). Germline CDR1 reads SGHAT; CDR2 reads FQNNGV. V lost 5 bases and J 0 bases, leaving 17 bases between the germline ends. CDR3 length: 16 amino acids. The CDR3 reads CASSPAGLFSSYEQYF. The CDR3 DNA reads as TGTGCCAGCAGCCCGGCGGGACTCTTCAGCTCCTACGAGCAGTACTTC. Full variable domain (rest looked up from reference TRBV11-2 and TRBJ2-7): EAGVAQSPRYKIIEKRQSVAFWCNPISGHATLYWYQQILGQGPKLLIQFQNNGVVDDSQLPKDRFSAERLKGVDSTLKIQPAKLEDSAVYLCASSPAGLFSSYEQYFGPGTRLTVT.

V is TRBV7-9 and J is TRBJ2-2; D possibly corresponds to TRBD2 (5 bases). The V gene lost 1 base and the J gene lost 9 bases, with 12 bases spanning the gap. Germline CDR1 and CDR2: SEHNR and FQNEAQ (reference sequence). The CDR3 runs 14 residues. CDR3 amino acids: CASSLEGAHRELFF. In nucleotides, the CDR3 is TGTGCCAGCAGCTTAGAGGGAGCGCACCGGGAGCTGTTTTTT.

The genes are TRBV30 and TRBJ2-2; 7 bases line up with TRBD1. The CDR3 is 17 amino acids. The trim removed 2 bases at V and 2 bases at J, leaving 11 bases unmatched. Germline V gives CDR1 GTSNPN, CDR2 SVGIG (reference sequence). The CDR3 DNA follows: TGTGCCTGGAGTTGGCAGGGGGAAAATTTTAACACCGGGGAGCTGTTTTTT. Protein product: CAWSWQGENFNTGELFF.

This clone has just one count. This rearrangement joins TRBV4-1 to TRBJ1-1, with 7 positions matching TRBD1. This CDR3 has 15 residues. Germline trimming cut 0 bases from V and 12 bases from J; bases unmatched to any gene: 13. The germline V gene encodes CDR1 MGHRA and CDR2 YSYEKL. CDR3 nucleotides: TGCGCCAGCAGCCAAGAAGGGAGGGGGCTATCCGAGTCTTTCTTT. It codes for CASSQEGRGLSESFF.

The rearrangement joins TRBV27 to TRBJ1-6, with D unclear. This CDR3 has 16 amino acids. Germline V gene data show CDR1 as MNHEY and CDR2 as SMNVEV (reference sequence). Trimming cost V 8 bases and J 6 bases, with 20 bases left between them. CDR3 nucleotides: TGTGCCAGCCCCCTGCGAGTTCCGGGCCCTAATTCACCCCTCCACTTT. Protein: CASPLRVPGPNSPLHF.

The rearrangement links TRBV7-8 to TRBJ2-2, with unresolved D. The germline V gene has CDR1 SGHVS and CDR2 FQNEAQ. This CDR3 is built from 13 residues. V was shortened by 5 bases and J by 5 bases, with 9 bases between the two germline ends. CDR3: CASSLLGTGELFF. In DNA, the CDR3 is TGTGCCAGCAGCCTCCTAGGGACCGGGGAGCTGTTTTTT. The full variable domain, its missing parts supplied by reference TRBV7-8 and TRBJ2-2, is GAGVSQSPRYKVAKRGQDVALRCDPISGHVSLFWYQQALGQGPEFLTYFQNEAQLDKSGLPSDRFFAERPEGSVSTLKIQRTQQEDSAVYLCASSLLGTGELFFGEGSRLTVL.

V usage is TRBV4-3 and J usage is TRBJ2-6, with 11 bases matching TRBD2. Germline CDR1 LGHNA, CDR2 YSLEER. V was pared by 3 bases and J by 0 bases, with 10 bases of the junction left unmatched. The CDR3 loop spans 20 amino acids. The CDR3 nucleotides are TGCGCCAGCAGCCATGGACTAGCGGGTAAGAGGGCCTCTGGGGCCAACGTCCTGACTTTC. This sequence encodes CASSHGLAGKRASGANVLTF.